The rows below give T cell receptor beta chains drawn from one sample of a study of blood T cell repertoires in COVID-19. The repertoire was sequenced with immunoSEQ multiplex PCR; TCRdb's copy has only in-frame clones and lacks some. The sample lists just over 300,000 clones, nearly 90% seen once, with 1.8% in the top ten. The sequencing sample was made of peripheral blood. The receptors were gathered from a woman in her 30s with COVID-19, enrolled during active disease. CDR3s include the opening cysteine and the closing phenylalanine or tryptophan. Each record gives: clone size, J gene, V gene, D gene, CDR3 length, CDR3 protein, CDR3 DNA. D genes are given only for firm matches. Only some rows state a clone size, as once, few, many or a class for expanded clones.

size: NA; J: TRBJ1-1; V: TRBV2; D: NA; length: 13; CDR3: CASSLRGDAEAFF; DNA: TGTGCCAGCAGTCTCAGGGGCGACGCTGAAGCTTTCTTT
size: NA; J: TRBJ2-5; V: TRBV6-6; D: NA; length: 14; CDR3: CASSYSGSLETQYF; DNA: TGTGCCAGCAGTTATTCCGGGTCCTTGGAGACCCAGTACTTC
size: once; J: TRBJ1-2; V: TRBV9; D: NA; length: 15; CDR3: CASSVVGDPNYGYTF; DNA: TGTGCCAGCAGCGTAGTTGGAGACCCAAACTATGGCTACACCTTC
size: NA; J: TRBJ1-3; V: TRBV13; D: NA; length: 17; CDR3: CASSPGTSDRSGNTIYF; DNA: TGTGCCAGCAGCCCCGGGACTTCCGACCGCTCTGGAAACACCATATATTTT
size: NA; J: TRBJ2-7; V: TRBV29-1; D: NA; length: 12; CDR3: CSVLGNSYEQYF; DNA: TGCAGCGTTTTGGGCAACAGCTACGAGCAGTACTTC
size: NA; J: TRBJ1-3; V: TRBV4-1; D: NA; length: 16; CDR3: CASSQGRARSGNTIYF; DNA: TGCGCCAGCAGCCAAGGCAGGGCTCGCTCTGGAAACACCATATATTTT
size: NA; J: TRBJ1-2; V: TRBV4-1; D: TRBD1; length: 16; CDR3: CASSQDEGALNYGYTF; DNA: TGCGCCAGCAGCCAAGATGAGGGGGCGCTGAACTATGGCTACACCTTC
size: NA; J: TRBJ1-2; V: TRBV2; D: NA; length: 14; CDR3: CASRLDRQSYGYTF; DNA: TGTGCCAGCAGACTGGACAGACAATCCTATGGCTACACCTTC
size: NA; J: TRBJ2-7; V: TRBV10-3; D: TRBD1; length: 14; CDR3: CAISAPGQGYEQYF; DNA: TGTGCCATCAGTGCTCCGGGACAGGGTTACGAGCAGTACTTC
size: NA; J: TRBJ1-2; V: TRBV12-3/TRBV12-4; D: NA; length: 12; CDR3: CASSSGLAGYTF; DNA: TGTGCCAGCAGCAGTGGACTGGCTGGCTACACCTTC
size: NA; J: TRBJ2-3; V: TRBV5-4; D: TRBD2; length: 18; CDR3: CASSLSGTSGGATDTQYF; DNA: TGTGCCAGCAGCTTATCCGGGACTAGCGGGGGGGCCACAGATACGCAGTATTTT
size: NA; J: TRBJ2-3; V: TRBV10-3; D: TRBD1; length: 19; CDR3: CAIRNGQGTTLTSTDTQYF; DNA: TGTGCCATCAGGAACGGACAGGGGACAACCCTCACTAGCACAGATACGCAGTATTTT
size: NA; J: TRBJ1-6; V: TRBV3-1/TRBV3-2; D: NA; length: 16; CDR3: CASSQRGQVANSPLHF; DNA: TGTGCCAGCAGCCAAAGAGGGCAGGTTGCGAATTCACCCCTCCACTTT
size: NA; J: TRBJ1-6; V: TRBV7-9; D: TRBD1; length: 14; CDR3: CASSPGQYNSPLHF; DNA: TGTGCCAGCAGCCCGGGACAGTATAATTCACCCCTCCACTTT
size: NA; J: TRBJ1-4; V: TRBV3-1/TRBV3-2; D: NA; length: 16; CDR3: CASSQDSWQGSEKLFF; DNA: TGTGCCAGCAGCCAAGATAGTTGGCAGGGGAGCGAAAAACTGTTTTTT
size: NA; J: TRBJ1-2; V: TRBV9; D: NA; length: 17; CDR3: CASSVGRAPQGNYGYTF; DNA: TGTGCCAGCAGCGTTGGGAGAGCCCCACAGGGAAACTATGGCTACACCTTC
size: NA; J: TRBJ2-3; V: TRBV5-1; D: TRBD2; length: 16; CDR3: CASSSLAGGTTDTQYF; DNA: TGCGCCAGCAGCTCTCTAGCGGGGGGGACCACAGATACGCAGTATTTT
size: once; J: TRBJ1-5; V: TRBV7-2; D: TRBD1; length: 15; CDR3: CASRYGQGRNQPQHF; DNA: TGTGCCAGCAGATACGGACAGGGGCGCAATCAGCCCCAGCATTTT
size: NA; J: TRBJ2-1; V: TRBV9; D: TRBD1; length: 16; CDR3: CASSPTGGSAYNEQFF; DNA: TGTGCCAGCAGTCCGACAGGGGGCAGTGCCTACAATGAGCAGTTCTTC
size: NA; J: TRBJ2-4; V: TRBV28; D: TRBD1; length: 14; CDR3: CASSFRQGKNIQYF; DNA: TGTGCCAGCAGTTTTAGACAGGGGAAAAACATTCAGTACTTC
size: few; J: TRBJ2-1; V: TRBV5-1; D: TRBD2; length: 16; CDR3: CASSLTSGGSYNEQFF; DNA: TGCGCCAGCAGCTTGACTAGCGGGGGGTCCTACAATGAGCAGTTCTTC
size: NA; J: TRBJ2-5; V: TRBV7-9; D: TRBD1; length: 18; CDR3: CASSLGYISRGRGETQYF; DNA: TGTGCCAGCAGCTTAGGCTACATTAGTAGGGGGCGAGGAGAGACCCAGTACTTC
size: NA; J: TRBJ2-7; V: TRBV19; D: NA; length: 13; CDR3: CASSTEGGDEQYF; DNA: TGTGCCAGTAGTACTGAGGGTGGCGACGAGCAGTACTTC